This T cell receptor beta chain was found in a study of cytomegalovirus exposure and HLA in healthy donors. Study details: Across around 400 genotyped donors, around 80% landed in the Caucasian-associated ancestry cluster.

Primers for the PCR totalled 60 Vbeta and 13 Jbeta. Method: immunoSEQ multiplex PCR; TCRdb's copy keeps in-frame clones and lacks some. The data contain 250,000 to 350,000 clones, 85% to 90% of them singletons. Comment on this clone: Its antigen is still unknown.

Study-wide points: When a later analysis compared HLA-associated TCR beta chains with equally common others, the HLA-associated chains turned out to be more clonally expanded and to have lower generation probabilities. The study found most TCR sequences rare, yet found some public TCRs in many donors.

V trimming: 0 bases; J trimming: 6 bases; junction bases outside the gene matches: 2. The germline CDR1 and CDR2 sequences are SGHDT and YYEEEE. The CDR3 runs to 13 residues. This TCR derives from a young woman in good health and CMV-seronegative. The chain links TRBV5-6 to TRBJ2-7; 8 nucleotides agree with TRBD1. The sequenced material came from PBMCs. The CDR3 is CASSLGQGSEQYF. The CDR3 bases are TGTGCCAGCAGCTTGGGACAGGGGTCCGAGCAGTACTTC.